This is a list of T cell receptor beta chains from one sample in a study of blood T cell repertoires in COVID-19. Sequencing used immunoSEQ multiplex PCR; TCRdb keeps in-frame clones, though not all of them. The sample includes 150,000 to 200,000 clones, more than 65% of them seen just once. Sequenced material: PBMCs or T cells enriched from blood (not recorded which). These TCRs come from a woman aged 45-60 years with acute COVID-19. The CDR3 runs from the conserved cysteine through the conserved F or W.

V gene | CDR3 length | CDR3 protein
TRBV7-2 | 14 | CASSLQGGDRTQYF
TRBV7-6 | 14 | CASSPTGDHYGYTF
TRBV11-2 | 17 | CASSLDLAGARRGEQFF
TRBV19 | 16 | CASRPEVAGAQETQYF
TRBV24-1 | 12 | CATSDPNEKLFF
TRBV6-2/TRBV6-3 | 15 | CASSYQGAGSETQYF
TRBV7-8 | 13 | CASSPNRNQPQHF
TRBV7-3 | 15 | CASSLSGGAADEQFF
TRBV6-6 | 15 | CASRRRGGGDNEQFF
TRBV5-6 | 11 | CASSSGGRYTF
TRBV1 | 16 | CTSSRCVGGGTDTQYF
TRBV4-1 | 14 | CASSQVPGTDTQYF
TRBV10-1 | 16 | CASSESGGGKHRGAVF
TRBV23-1 | 14 | CASSQGCRNSPLHF
TRBV5-4 | 15 | CASRGQGNLNSPLHF
TRBV7-9 | 15 | CASSLMTGRYNEQFF
TRBV19 | 14 | CASSTGQGPYGYTF
TRBV6-5 | 14 | CATRDRGVTDTQYF
TRBV19 | 15 | CASTLGPHPENTIYF
TRBV6-4 | 17 | CASSPSSGGANTGELFF
TRBV4-1 | 14 | CASSQGLQGDIQYF
TRBV27 | 15 | CASSTLAGGQETQYF
TRBV11-1 | 15 | CASSTGQGNTGELFF
TRBV3-1/TRBV3-2 | 15 | CASSQVRKNTGELFF
TRBV24-1 | 13 | CATSERAGGGYTF
TRBV5-1 | 16 | CASSLAGTSNTGELFF
TRBV11-3 | 13 | CASSSGRDTEAFF
TRBV7-9 | 13 | CASSLEGDSPLHF
TRBV6-4 | 14 | CASSDYRDSEEQFF
TRBV9 | 16 | CASSPRTSGGYNEQFF
TRBV19 | 14 | CASGTGDMNTEAFF
TRBV5-1 | 14 | CASSRGSGDNEQFF
TRBV3-1/TRBV3-2 | 18 | CASSQEDLAGQNTGELFF
TRBV9 | 17 | CASSVEASGRPTSEQFF